This is a list of T cell receptor beta chains from one sample in a study of cytomegalovirus exposure and HLA in healthy donors. Assay: immunoSEQ multiplex PCR; the TCRdb copy retains only in-frame clones and omits some. Of 200,000 to 250,000 clones listed, 75% to 90% are singletons. What was sequenced was PBMCs. The receptors come from a boy younger than 10 in good health and CMV-seronegative. Each CDR3 is given with its conserved first and last residue. Fields, in order: CDR3 DNA, CDR3 protein, clone size, V gene, J gene, D gene. The D gene is left open where the match is weak. The size entry is marked missing in some rows and otherwise reads once, few, many or a size class.

CDR3 DNA: TGTGCCAGCAGCCTCCGGACTAGCGGATGTACGCAGTATTTT
CDR3 protein: CASSLRTSGCTQYF
clone size: once
V gene: TRBV2
J gene: TRBJ2-3
D gene: TRBD2

CDR3 DNA: TGTGCCAGCGCAATCACCCTACAGGGGGGATCCTACGAGCAGTACTTC
CDR3 protein: CASAITLQGGSYEQYF
clone size: .
V gene: TRBV2
J gene: TRBJ2-7
D gene: TRBD1

CDR3 DNA: TGTGCCATCAGTGAGACGACAGGGGCTAAGTTGGATACGCAGTATTTT
CDR3 protein: CAISETTGAKLDTQYF
clone size: .
V gene: TRBV10-3
J gene: TRBJ2-3
D gene: TRBD1

CDR3 DNA: TGTGCCAGCAGTACATACAGGGGGCAGGGTGAAGCTTTCTTT
CDR3 protein: CASSTYRGQGEAFF
clone size: .
V gene: TRBV2
J gene: TRBJ1-1
D gene: TRBD1

CDR3 DNA: TGCGCCAGCAGCTACGGGACTAGCGGGAATTCCTACGAGCAGTACTTC
CDR3 protein: CASSYGTSGNSYEQYF
clone size: .
V gene: TRBV5-1
J gene: TRBJ2-7
D gene: TRBD2

CDR3 DNA: TGTGCCATCAGTGAGGGTGACATTTTAACGAACACTGAAGCTTTCTTT
CDR3 protein: CAISEGDILTNTEAFF
clone size: .
V gene: TRBV10-3
J gene: TRBJ1-1
D gene: .

CDR3 DNA: TGTGCCGGGGGGGGGCGGACAGGGGGAAACAATGAGCAGTTCTTC
CDR3 protein: CAGGGRTGGNNEQFF
clone size: .
V gene: TRBV27
J gene: TRBJ2-1
D gene: TRBD1

CDR3 DNA: TGTGCCGGCAGCCCCTCTAGCAGTTACGAGCAGTACTTC
CDR3 protein: CAGSPSSSYEQYF
clone size: .
V gene: TRBV7-9
J gene: TRBJ2-7
D gene: .

CDR3 DNA: TGTGCCAGCAGTGGGTTCGCTGGCTCTGATGAAGCTTTCTTT
CDR3 protein: CASSGFAGSDEAFF
clone size: .
V gene: TRBV6-1
J gene: TRBJ1-1
D gene: .

CDR3 DNA: TGTGCCTGGAGTCACTCTGGGGCCAACGTCCTGACTTTC
CDR3 protein: CAWSHSGANVLTF
clone size: .
V gene: TRBV30
J gene: TRBJ2-6
D gene: .

CDR3 DNA: TGTGCCAGCAGCGTCGGAAGGGGGCCCCGGAATTCACCCCTCCACTTT
CDR3 protein: CASSVGRGPRNSPLHF
clone size: .
V gene: TRBV9
J gene: TRBJ1-6
D gene: TRBD1

CDR3 DNA: TGTGCCAGCAGTTTATCAGGGCAGGGGGGTGGCTACACCTTC
CDR3 protein: CASSLSGQGGGYTF
clone size: .
V gene: TRBV27
J gene: TRBJ1-2
D gene: TRBD1

CDR3 DNA: TGTGCCAGCAGCGTAGGCAGGGTGAGCTCTGGAAACACCATATATTTT
CDR3 protein: CASSVGRVSSGNTIYF
clone size: .
V gene: TRBV9
J gene: TRBJ1-3
D gene: .

CDR3 DNA: TGTGCCAGCAGCTTAGCCGGGACAGGGGCCGGGGAGCTGTTTTTT
CDR3 protein: CASSLAGTGAGELFF
clone size: .
V gene: TRBV5-5
J gene: TRBJ2-2
D gene: TRBD1

CDR3 DNA: TGTGCCAGCAGCTCCGGACTAGCCGTCCGCTACGAGCAGTACTTC
CDR3 protein: CASSSGLAVRYEQYF
clone size: .
V gene: TRBV5-6
J gene: TRBJ2-7
D gene: TRBD2

CDR3 DNA: TGCGCCAGCAGCTTTGGGACAGAGCTAGCCTACGAGCAGTACTTC
CDR3 protein: CASSFGTELAYEQYF
clone size: .
V gene: TRBV5-1
J gene: TRBJ2-7
D gene: TRBD1

CDR3 DNA: TGTGCCAGCAGCTTAGATGTAGCGGGGGTTCAAGAGACCCAGTACTTC
CDR3 protein: CASSLDVAGVQETQYF
clone size: .
V gene: TRBV7-9
J gene: TRBJ2-5
D gene: TRBD2

CDR3 DNA: TGTGCCAGCAACCGGGGGACCACTGAAGCTTTCTTT
CDR3 protein: CASNRGTTEAFF
clone size: .
V gene: TRBV6-1
J gene: TRBJ1-1
D gene: .

CDR3 DNA: TGTGCCAGCAGCTTAGAAGGGGGCCAAGAGACCCAGTACTTC
CDR3 protein: CASSLEGGQETQYF
clone size: .
V gene: TRBV7-6
J gene: TRBJ2-5
D gene: .

CDR3 DNA: TGTGCCAGCAGTGAATTTGCGGGTTACGAGCAGTACTTC
CDR3 protein: CASSEFAGYEQYF
clone size: .
V gene: TRBV25-1
J gene: TRBJ2-7
D gene: .

CDR3 DNA: TGTGCCAGCAGCTTAGCCCAGGGATTTTATATGAACACTGAAGCTTTCTTT
CDR3 protein: CASSLAQGFYMNTEAFF
clone size: .
V gene: TRBV7-8
J gene: TRBJ1-1
D gene: .

CDR3 DNA: TGTGCCAGCAGTTTAGGGACTAGCGGGAGAGGTAATGAGCAGTTCTTC
CDR3 protein: CASSLGTSGRGNEQFF
clone size: .
V gene: TRBV27
J gene: TRBJ2-1
D gene: TRBD2

CDR3 DNA: TGTGCCAGCAGCGTTGGGCGCACTGAAGCTTTCTTT
CDR3 protein: CASSVGRTEAFF
clone size: .
V gene: TRBV2
J gene: TRBJ1-1
D gene: .

CDR3 DNA: TGTGCCAGCACGGCCGGACACCAAAATCAGCCCCAGCATTTT
CDR3 protein: CASTAGHQNQPQHF
clone size: .
V gene: TRBV6-1
J gene: TRBJ1-5
D gene: .

CDR3 DNA: TGTGCCAGCAGCTTGACGGCGGGAGCAGATACGCAGTATTTT
CDR3 protein: CASSLTAGADTQYF
clone size: once
V gene: TRBV5-4
J gene: TRBJ2-3
D gene: TRBD2

CDR3 DNA: TGTGCCAGCAGTTACTGGCATGAGCAGTTCTTC
CDR3 protein: CASSYWHEQFF
clone size: .
V gene: TRBV6-5
J gene: TRBJ2-1
D gene: .

CDR3 DNA: TGCGCCAGCAGTGAGGGTCGAGGAACTGAAGCTTTCTTT
CDR3 protein: CASSEGRGTEAFF
clone size: .
V gene: TRBV10-2
J gene: TRBJ1-1
D gene: .